This entry lists 29 T cell receptor beta chains sequenced from one sample in a study of blood T cell repertoires in COVID-19 (dated by TCRdb to the early 2020s). The library was generated by the immunoSEQ multiplex PCR assay. The clones in this table, taken by TCRdb from immuneACCESS, are in-frame only. Not every clone is retained; where verified, under half of the shortfall comes from an unresolved V gene, and the cause of the rest is unknown. The sample has 120,000 or so clones on record, about three quarters of them singletons. The ten largest make up around 15% of the sample. The sample comprised peripheral blood. These TCRs come from an elderly woman with active or convalescent COVID-19.

This clone has more than one count but fewer than ten. This sequence joins TRBV2 and TRBJ2-5, with a possible D match to TRBD1 (7 bases). Deletions cut 2 bases from V and 5 bases from J, with 15 bases between. Germline CDR1 reads SNHLY; CDR2 reads FYNNEI. The CDR3 consists of 15 residues. CDR3 protein: CASSELGQGGETQYF. The CDR3 DNA sequence: TGTGCCAGCAGTGAACTTGGTCAGGGGGGTGAGACCCAGTACTTC.

The chain joins TRBV28 to TRBJ1-5; 11 bases align to TRBD1. Germline loops: CDR1 MDHEN, CDR2 SYDVKM. V gave up 6 bases and J gave up 7 bases; unmatched junction bases: 5. This CDR3 comprises 14 residues. The CDR3 bases are TGTGCCAGCAGCCGGGACAGGGGGTACCAGCCCCAGCATTTT. It codes for CASSRDRGYQPQHF. The full variable domain, in which reference TRBV28 and TRBJ1-5 provide the parts outside the CDR3, is DVKVTQSSRYLVKRTGEKVFLECVQDMDHENMFWYRQDPGLGLRLIYFSYDVKMKEKGDIPEGYSVSREKKERFSLILESASTNQTSMYLCASSRDRGYQPQHFGDGTRLSIL.

The V call is TRBV20-1, the J call TRBJ1-1; weak D call: TRBD1 (5 bases). The CDR3 contains 11 residues. V was pared by 5 bases and J by 3 bases, with 7 bases between. Germline CDR1 is DFQATT and CDR2 is SNEGSKA (reference sequence). DNA of the CDR3: TGCAGTGCTCCCAGGGACACTGAAGCTTTCTTT. The encoded protein is CSAPRDTEAFF.

The chain recombines TRBV5-1 with TRBJ1-1, with D unresolved. The CDR3 contains 14 residues. Trimming left V 6 bases short and J 5 bases short, with 17 bases between. Germline CDR1 reads SGHRS; CDR2 reads YFSETQ. The DNA of the CDR3 is TGCGCCAGCATCCTCGGAGAGGCGGAAACTGAAGCTTTCTTT. Encoded protein: CASILGEAETEAFF. The full variable domain, its missing parts supplied by reference TRBV5-1 and TRBJ1-1, is KAGVTQTPRYLIKTRGQQVTLSCSPISGHRSVSWYQQTPGQGLQFLFEYFSETQRNKGNFPGRFSGRQFSNSRSEMNVSTLELGDSALYLCASILGEAETEAFFGQGTRLTVV.

The chain is built from TRBV15 and TRBJ2-5, with 7 positions matching TRBD1. V lost 6 bases and J lost 5; bases outside the gene matches: 9. This CDR3 spans 14 amino acids. Germline CDR1 and CDR2: LNHNV and YYDKDF (reference sequence). CDR3 nucleotides: TGTGCCACCAGTAACCCGACAGGGTTGGAGACCCAGTACTTC. Its translation is CATSNPTGLETQYF.

This chain links TRBV4-1 with TRBJ2-7; TRBD2 agrees at 12 bases. V lost 1 base to trimming and J lost 5 bases; unmatched junction nucleotides: 6. The germline V gene has CDR1 MGHRA and CDR2 YSYEKL. The CDR3 has 16 amino acids. Here the CDR3 DNA reads TGCGCCAGCAGCCAAGTAGAACTAGCGGGAGGCCACGAGCAGTACTTC. Its translation: CASSQVELAGGHEQYF.

The chain joins TRBV5-1 to TRBJ2-5; perhaps TRBD2 as D (5 bases). This CDR3 spans 12 amino acids. The V and J ends lost 6 bases and 5 bases respectively, with 11 bases between them. Germline CDR1 is SGHRS and CDR2 is YFSETQ. For the CDR3, the DNA is TGCGCCAGCAACAAACTAGGGGAGACCCAGTACTTC. This codes for CASNKLGETQYF.

This clone has a handful of counts. The CDR3 spells CASSRSSTRGNTIYF. CDR3 nucleotide sequence: TGTGCCAGTAGTCGGTCCTCCACGAGGGGAAACACCATATATTTT. V and J are TRBV19 and TRBJ1-3; D is unresolved. CDR1 and CDR2 (germline): LNHDA, SQIVND (reference sequence). The length of the CDR3 is 15 residues. The ends were cut back, 5 bases at V and 4 bases at J, with 15 bases in the middle.

V is TRBV4-3 and J is TRBJ2-6, with 9 bases that match TRBD1. With 0 bases clipped from V and 2 bases from J, the junction kept 11 bases outside the gene matches. The CDR3 covers 20 residues. In germline, CDR1 is LGHNA, CDR2 YSLEER. The CDR3 loop is CASSQDRGQGRSAGANVLTF. The CDR3 DNA reads as TGCGCCAGCAGCCAAGATAGGGGACAGGGAAGGTCCGCTGGGGCCAACGTCCTGACTTTC.

The CDR3 spells CASSLGTGPEQYF. CDR3 nucleotide sequence: TGCGCCAGCAGCTTGGGGACAGGGCCCGAGCAGTACTTC. The rearrangement joins TRBV5-1 to TRBJ2-7; TRBD1 matches 8 bases. The V gene end was trimmed by 0 bases and the J gene end by 6 bases; junction bases not matched to a gene: 2. CDR1 is SGHRS and CDR2 is YFSETQ in the germline V gene. The CDR3 extends over 13 amino acids.

This clone has just one count. This chain links TRBV7-2 with TRBJ1-2; no firm D call. Per germline, CDR1 SGHTA and CDR2 FQGNSA. V shed 1 base and J shed 6 bases, with 12 bases lying between them. The CDR3 has 14 amino acids. The CDR3 region is CASSLGQEAHGYTF. CDR3 DNA sequence: TGTGCCAGCAGCTTAGGGCAAGAGGCCCATGGCTACACCTTC.

The chain combines TRBV11-2 with TRBJ2-7; 8 bases are shared with TRBD2. The ends lost 2 bases at V and 6 bases at J; junction bases unmatched: 9. This CDR3 spans 15 amino acids. Germline loops: CDR1 SGHAT, CDR2 FQNNGV. The CDR3 nucleotides are TGTGCCAGCAGCTTACTCTCAGCGGGAGTCAGCGAGCAGTACTTC. It is translated as CASSLLSAGVSEQYF.

This chain connects TRBV5-1 to TRBJ2-5, with 11 nucleotides matching TRBD2. The germline CDR1 and CDR2 sequences are SGHRS and YFSETQ. V dropped 5 bases and J dropped 5; count of bases not matched to a gene: 11. The CDR3 consists of 16 residues. CDR3 nucleotides: TGCGCCAGCAGTAGGGTAGCGGGAGGGCCTTTCGAGACCCAGTACTTC. Its translation is CASSRVAGGPFETQYF. The complete variable domain, with remaining parts taken from reference TRBV5-1 and TRBJ2-5, reads KAGVTQTPRYLIKTRGQQVTLSCSPISGHRSVSWYQQTPGQGLQFLFEYFSETQRNKGNFPGRFSGRQFSNSRSEMNVSTLELGDSALYLCASSRVAGGPFETQYFGPGTRLLVL.

The rearrangement uses TRBV15 and TRBJ2-7, with 9 bases matching TRBD2. The CDR3 consists of 15 residues. Per the germline V gene, CDR1 is LNHNV and CDR2 is YYDKDF (reference sequence). The trim removed 3 bases at V and 6 bases at J, leaving 9 bases unmatched. The CDR3 spells CATSSWREGPGEQYF. CDR3 in DNA: TGTGCCACCAGCAGTTGGCGGGAGGGCCCCGGCGAGCAGTACTTC.

This chain links TRBV6-1 with TRBJ1-6; 12 positions match TRBD1. Germline loops: CDR1 MNHNS, CDR2 SASEGT. V was clipped by 2 bases and J by 7 bases; unmatched bases: 6. There are 17 residues in the CDR3. CDR3 nucleotides: TGTGCCAGCAGTGAACGGGGACAGGGGGCCGGGAATTCACCCCTCCACTTT. This sequence encodes CASSERGQGAGNSPLHF.

The chain couples TRBV19 to TRBJ2-1; 7 nucleotides agree with TRBD2. The germline V gene encodes CDR1 LNHDA and CDR2 SQIVND (reference sequence). The CDR3 sequence is 16 residues long. The V gene end was trimmed by 6 bases and the J gene end by 2 bases; junction bases not matched to a gene: 10. The CDR3 DNA reads as TGTGCCAGTAGCATTTGGAGGCTAGCGGCCTACAATGAGCAGTTCTTC. This encodes CASSIWRLAAYNEQFF. Together with reference TRBV19 and TRBJ2-1, the CDR3 gives the full variable domain: DGGITQSPKYLFRKEGQNVTLSCEQNLNHDAMYWYRQDPGQGLRLIYYSQIVNDFQKGDIAEGYSVSREKKESFPLTVTSAQKNPTAFYLCASSIWRLAAYNEQFFGPGTRLTVL.

The chain combines TRBV29-1 with TRBJ1-1; the match to TRBD1 covers 7 bases. With 7 bases clipped from V and 10 bases from J, the junction kept 9 bases outside the gene matches. This CDR3 has 11 amino acids. In germline, CDR1 is SQVTM, CDR2 ANQGSEA. The CDR3 reads CSGSTGDGAFF. The CDR3, as DNA: TGCAGCGGAAGTACAGGGGATGGAGCTTTCTTT.

The gene calls are TRBV4-2 and TRBJ2-3; possible D gene TRBD2, 5 bases. CDR3 length: 17 amino acids. V lost 3 bases to trimming and J lost 2 bases, with 18 bases between them. Germline lookup yields CDR1 LGHNA and CDR2 YNFKEQ. CDR3 DNA sequence: TGTGCCAGCAGCCACGACGGGGATAAAAAAAACACAGATACGCAGTATTTT. This codes for CASSHDGDKKNTDTQYF.

V is TRBV7-8 and J is TRBJ2-1, with D perhaps TRBD1 (5 bases). The CDR3 totals 15 residues. V dropped 7 bases and J dropped 0 bases, with 13 bases sitting between them. Germline V CDR1 and CDR2: SGHVS, FQNEAQ. DNA of the CDR3: TGTGCCAGCACCCCTAGGGGCCCCTCCTACAATGAGCAGTTCTTC. Protein sequence: CASTPRGPSYNEQFF.

This clone was observed a few times. The chain combines TRBV5-1 with TRBJ2-1, with TRBD1 matching 12 bases. The CDR3 has 15 residues. V trimming: 2 bases; J trimming: 8 bases; junction bases outside the gene matches: 5. CDR1 is SGHRS and CDR2 is YFSETQ in the germline V gene. The CDR3 sequence: CASSFSGTGGDEQFF. CDR3 sequence (DNA): TGCGCCAGCAGCTTCAGCGGGACAGGGGGCGATGAGCAGTTCTTC.

There are a few counts of this clone. The chain couples TRBV4-1 to TRBJ1-6; the match to TRBD1 covers 8 bases. V gave up 5 bases and J gave up 14 bases; unmatched junction bases: 14. Germline values: CDR1 MGHRA, CDR2 YSYEKL. The CDR3 is 15 amino acids. CDR3 in DNA: TGCGCCAGCAGCTTACAGGGGGGAAGAGAAGTCGCCCTCCACTTT. Translating gives CASSLQGGREVALHF.

This clone showed up just a few times. The chain uses TRBV19 and TRBJ2-7; 12 nucleotides line up with TRBD2. V lost 4 bases and J lost 4; bases outside the gene matches: 11. The CDR3 is made up of 17 amino acids. Germline assignment: CDR1 LNHDA and CDR2 SQIVND (reference sequence). The CDR3 loop reads CASSTTPGLAGPYEQYF. The CDR3 coding sequence is TGTGCCAGTAGTACAACCCCGGGACTAGCGGGTCCATACGAGCAGTACTTC.

DNA for the CDR3: TGTGCCAGCAGCTTAGAGAGGGCATTTAGCAATGAGCAGTTCTTC. Its protein product is CASSLERAFSNEQFF. This chain connects TRBV7-2 to TRBJ2-1; weak D call: TRBD2 (5 bases). The CDR3 is 15 residues long. Trimming cost V 1 base and J 6 bases, with 13 bases left between them. The V gene's germline CDR1 is SGHTA and CDR2 FQGNSA.

V usage is TRBV19 and J usage is TRBJ2-2; possibly TRBD1 for D (6 bases). The CDR3 spans 16 residues. Looked up from germline, CDR1 is LNHDA and CDR2 is SQIVND (reference sequence). The V end lost 3 bases, the J end lost 4 bases, and 15 bases lay between the germline ends. CDR3 sequence reads: CASSIGRRTATGELFF. The DNA of the CDR3 is TGTGCCAGTAGTATCGGGCGGAGGACAGCCACCGGGGAGCTGTTTTTT.

This chain connects TRBV28 to TRBJ2-1; TRBD2 might be the D (6 bases). The CDR3 contains 14 residues. V was cut by 6 bases and J by 3 bases, with 12 bases left in between. Germline CDR1 reads MDHEN; CDR2 reads SYDVKM. The DNA of the CDR3 is TGTGCCAGCAGCCAGATGGGGGGCTACAATGAGCAGTTCTTC. Its protein is CASSQMGGYNEQFF.

This chain connects TRBV5-8 to TRBJ2-5, with D uncertain. Trimming removed 1 base from V and 2 bases from J, with 6 bases in between. This CDR3 contains 13 residues. Germline V gene data show CDR1 as SGHTS and CDR2 as YDEGEE. The CDR3 DNA reads as TGTGCCAGCAGCTTGTCCGGGCAAGAGACCCAGTACTTC. This codes for CASSLSGQETQYF.

V usage is TRBV5-4 and J usage is TRBJ2-7; 8 bases are shared with TRBD1. The V gene's germline CDR1 is SGHNT and CDR2 YYREEE (reference sequence). CDR3 length equals 14 residues. V gave up 4 bases and J gave up 5 bases; unmatched junction bases: 8. The CDR3 DNA reads TGTGCCAGCAGCCCGCAGGGGGCGGACCACGAGCAGTACTTC. It codes for CASSPQGADHEQYF.

This clone appeared once. This rearrangement joins TRBV5-4 to TRBJ2-1; TRBD2 matches at 8 bases. Germline assignment: CDR1 SGHNT and CDR2 YYREEE (reference sequence). This CDR3 region has 16 residues. Trimming cost V 3 bases and J 8 bases; bases outside gene matches: 13. The CDR3 DNA sequence: TGTGCCAGCAGCTCGGGGGGCGGGAGGCGTACCGATGAGCAGTTCTTC. It codes for CASSSGGGRRTDEQFF.

The V and J genes are TRBV15 and TRBJ2-5, with D possibly TRBD2 on 6 matching bases. Trimming stripped 0 bases from V and 0 bases from J, with 23 bases between. There are 20 residues in the CDR3. CDR1 is LNHNV, CDR2 YYDKDF, per germline (reference sequence). The CDR3 DNA is TGTGCCACCAGCAGAGATCCAGCGGTAGCGGAGAGGGTGTACCAAGAGACCCAGTACTTC. It is translated as CATSRDPAVAERVYQETQYF.